This note documents a single TCR beta chain sequence. This table comes from immunoSEQ multiplex PCR, and its TCRdb copy is limited to in-frame clones, with some not included. The table includes about 83,000 clones, under 80% detected once. The sample is drawn from a study of radiotherapy plus CTLA-4 blockade in lung cancer. CDR1 and CDR2 (germline): KGHSH, LQKENI. V lost 3 bases, J lost 0 bases, and 18 bases lay in between. This CDR3 has 18 residues. This sample comprised peripheral blood, obtained from a patient treated with radiotherapy plus ipilimumab. The chain carries TRBV18 and TRBJ2-1; D unclear. This TCR derives from a human donor with non-small cell lung cancer who had a partial response to radiotherapy plus ipilimumab. Some clones in this sample may be carry-over from other donors' samples. Here the CDR3 reads CASSPRPLLGDSYNEQFF. The CDR3 nucleotides read TGTGCCAGCTCACCCAGACCGCTCCTAGGAGACTCCTACAATGAGCAGTTCTTC.